These T cell receptor beta chains were read from a single sample in a study of T cells after posttransplantation cyclophosphamide. Measured with immunoSEQ multiplex PCR; TCRdb has only the in-frame clones, and not every one. The sample holds some 12,000 clones, about four fifths seen once. This sample comprised PBMCs, obtained after allogeneic stem cell transplant with posttransplant cyclophosphamide. The receptors here all came from a female patient in her 50s who received an allogeneic stem cell transplant from a related donor, was CMV-positive, and had no GVHD. The graft donor may account for some of the T cells. CDR3s include the opening cysteine and the closing phenylalanine or tryptophan. The D gene is left open where the match is weak. For some rows the clone size is stated as once, few or many, or as a class when expanded; others skip it.

TRBJ2-3	NA	TRBV7-2	18	TRBD2	CASTEEGWASGGADTQYF	TGTGCCAGCACCGAAGAGGGCTGGGCTAGCGGGGGGGCAGATACGCAGTATTTT
TRBJ1-2	NA	TRBV27	13	NA	CASSFTKRGGYTF	TGTGCCAGCAGTTTCACCAAGAGGGGGGGCTACACCTTC
TRBJ2-2	NA	TRBV19	18	TRBD1	CATCGLQGAEVNTGELFF	TGTGCCACCTGTGGATTACAGGGGGCCGAGGTAAACACCGGGGAGCTGTTTTTT
TRBJ2-7	NA	TRBV9	16	NA	CASSANPDRTSYEQYF	TGTGCCAGCAGCGCCAATCCCGACAGGACCTCCTACGAGCAGTACTTC
TRBJ2-1	NA	TRBV5-1	18	TRBD1	CASSTDRGTWSSYNEQFF	TGCGCCAGCAGCACAGACAGGGGGACTTGGAGCTCCTACAATGAGCAGTTCTTC
TRBJ2-7	NA	TRBV30	12	NA	CAWSKGFDEQYF	TGTGCCTGGAGTAAGGGGTTCGACGAGCAGTACTTC
TRBJ1-1	few	TRBV18	14	TRBD1	CASSADRGVTEAFF	TGTGCCAGCTCCGCGGACAGGGGAGTAACTGAAGCTTTCTTT
TRBJ1-5	NA	TRBV6-5	14	TRBD1	CASSNQGASKPQHF	TGTGCTAGCAGTAATCAGGGGGCATCGAAGCCCCAGCATTTT
TRBJ2-5	few	TRBV21-1	19	NA	CASSNDNLLGQGARETQYF	TGTGCCAGCAGCAACGACAATCTACTAGGTCAGGGGGCGAGAGAGACCCAGTACTTC
TRBJ2-1	NA	TRBV5-3	17	TRBD2	CARSPDTSGGDYNEQFF	TGTGCCAGAAGCCCTGATACTAGCGGGGGCGACTACAATGAGCAGTTCTTC
TRBJ2-5	once	TRBV19	13	NA	CASRHGGEETQYF	TGTGCCAGTAGACACGGGGGAGAAGAGACCCAGTACTTC
TRBJ2-3	NA	TRBV5-1	16	TRBD2	CASSLDSGGGTDTQYF	TGCGCCAGCAGCTTAGATAGCGGGGGGGGCACAGATACGCAGTATTTT
TRBJ2-7	NA	TRBV6-5	14	NA	CASSFGPGSYEQYF	NA
TRBJ1-2	NA	TRBV18	14	TRBD1	CASSPGTGADGYTF	TGTGCCAGTTCACCTGGGACAGGGGCTGATGGCTACACCTTC
TRBJ1-1	NA	TRBV11-3	11	NA	CAGPRGIEAFF	TGTGCCGGTCCTCGGGGAATTGAAGCTTTCTTT
TRBJ1-1	NA	TRBV5-1	19	NA	CASSLVGGAPLPKNTEAFF	TGCGCCAGCAGCTTGGTTGGGGGGGCCCCACTCCCCAAGAACACTGAAGCTTTCTTT
TRBJ1-6	NA	TRBV4-2	19	NA	CASSQAIGQMGDYNSPLHF	TGTGCCAGCAGCCAAGCCATCGGACAGATGGGGGACTATAATTCACCCCTCCACTTT
TRBJ1-2	NA	TRBV13	13	NA	CASSLGRSNRYTF	TGTGCCAGCAGCTTAGGCCGGAGTAATCGCTACACCTTC
TRBJ1-5	NA	TRBV18	16	TRBD1	CASSLRDRGYNQPQHF	TGTGCCAGCTCACTCCGCGACAGGGGCTACAATCAGCCCCAGCATTTT
TRBJ2-2	NA	TRBV19	15	NA	CASSFPTILPGELFF	TGTGCCAGTAGTTTTCCGACAATACTGCCCGGGGAGCTGTTTTTT
TRBJ1-2	NA	TRBV6-5	13	NA	CASSYSGAYGYTF	TGTGCCAGCAGTTACTCAGGGGCCTATGGCTACACCTTC
TRBJ2-7	NA	TRBV4-2	15	TRBD1	CASSQGTGGDYEQYF	TGTGCCAGCAGCCAAGGGACAGGGGGCGACTACGAGCAGTACTTC
TRBJ1-2	NA	TRBV4-3	16	NA	CASSQALRGGYYGYTF	TGCGCCAGCAGCCAAGCACTCCGGGGGGGCTACTATGGCTACACCTTC
TRBJ2-1	NA	TRBV7-2	13	NA	CASSFVADNEQFF	TGTGCCAGCAGCTTTGTAGCGGACAATGAGCAGTTCTTC
TRBJ2-3	NA	TRBV27	15	NA	CASSLQMFGTDTQYF	TGTGCCAGCAGTTTACAGATGTTCGGCACAGATACGCAGTATTTT
TRBJ2-2	NA	TRBV6-7	11	NA	CATSLTGELFF	TGTGCCACCAGTTTAACCGGGGAGCTGTTTTTT
TRBJ1-1	once	TRBV4-2	15	TRBD1	CASSPWTGSNTEAFF	TGTGCCAGCAGCCCGTGGACAGGGTCGAACACTGAAGCTTTCTTT
TRBJ1-3	NA	TRBV7-6	13	NA	CASSLELSGTIYF	TGTGCCAGCAGCTTAGAATTAAGCGGCACCATATATTTT
TRBJ2-1	NA	TRBV13	15	TRBD2	CASLLAGGIGYEQFF	TGTGCCAGCCTCCTGGCGGGGGGGATTGGCTATGAGCAGTTCTTC
TRBJ2-5	NA	TRBV18	14	NA	CASSPEADQETQYF	TGTGCCAGCTCACCGGAGGCAGACCAAGAGACCCAGTACTTC
TRBJ1-5	NA	TRBV30	16	NA	CAWSAGRGFSNQPQHF	TGTGCCTGGAGTGCCGGCAGGGGTTTTAGCAATCAGCCCCAGCATTTT
TRBJ2-5	NA	TRBV14	15	TRBD1	CASSRSQGAGETQYF	TGTGCCAGCAGCCGCTCACAGGGGGCGGGGGAGACCCAGTACTTC
TRBJ2-2	NA	TRBV5-6	16	NA	CASSLYRSGNTGELFF	TGTGCCAGCAGCTTGTATCGGTCCGGGAACACCGGGGAGCTGTTTTTT
TRBJ2-3	NA	TRBV4-1	18	TRBD2	CASSVRAGGPLGTDTQYF	TGCGCCAGCAGCGTAAGGGCGGGGGGGCCCCTCGGCACAGATACGCAGTATTTT
TRBJ2-5	NA	TRBV27	14	NA	CARSNKIMQETQYF	TGTGCCAGGAGCAATAAGATCATGCAAGAGACCCAGTACTTC
TRBJ2-5	NA	TRBV27	10	NA	CASSPGGQYF	TGTGCCAGCAGTCCCGGGGGCCAGTACTTC
TRBJ2-2	NA	TRBV7-9	17	NA	CASSRGTLKGGVGELFF	TGTGCCAGCAGCCGCGGGACCCTAAAGGGTGGAGTCGGGGAGCTGTTTTTT
TRBJ1-4	NA	TRBV6-5	16	NA	CASSYGHHATNEKLFF	TGTGCCAGCAGTTATGGACATCACGCAACTAATGAAAAACTGTTTTTT
TRBJ1-1	NA	TRBV19	14	NA	CASSIAPLVAEAFF	TGTGCCAGTAGTATAGCCCCTCTAGTGGCTGAAGCTTTCTTT
TRBJ2-2	NA	TRBV5-1	14	NA	CASSPGQNTGELFF	TGCGCCAGCAGCCCGGGACAGAACACCGGGGAGCTGTTTTTT